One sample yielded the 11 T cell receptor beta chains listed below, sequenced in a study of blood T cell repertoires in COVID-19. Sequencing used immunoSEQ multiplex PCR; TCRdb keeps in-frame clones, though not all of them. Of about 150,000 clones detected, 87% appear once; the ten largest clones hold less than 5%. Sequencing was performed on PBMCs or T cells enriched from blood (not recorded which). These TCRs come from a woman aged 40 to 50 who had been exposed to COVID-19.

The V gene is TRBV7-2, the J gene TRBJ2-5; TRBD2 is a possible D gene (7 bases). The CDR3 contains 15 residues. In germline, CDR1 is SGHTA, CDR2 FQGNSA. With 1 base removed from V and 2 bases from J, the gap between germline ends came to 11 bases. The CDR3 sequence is CASSLGGGWQETQYF. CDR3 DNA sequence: TGTGCCAGCAGCTTAGGCGGGGGCTGGCAAGAGACCCAGTACTTC.

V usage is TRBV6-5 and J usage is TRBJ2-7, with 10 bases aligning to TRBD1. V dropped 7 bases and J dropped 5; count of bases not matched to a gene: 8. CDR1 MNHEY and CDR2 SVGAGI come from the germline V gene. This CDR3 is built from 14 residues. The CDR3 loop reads CASIPGQGSHEQYF. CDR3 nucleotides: TGTGCCAGCATCCCGGGACAGGGGTCCCACGAGCAGTACTTC.

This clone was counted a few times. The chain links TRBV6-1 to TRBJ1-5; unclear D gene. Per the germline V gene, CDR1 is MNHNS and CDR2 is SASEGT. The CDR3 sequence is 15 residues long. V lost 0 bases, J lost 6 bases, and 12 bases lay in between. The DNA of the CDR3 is TGTGCCAGCAGTGAAGCGCACGAGGTCCCTCAGCCCCAGCATTTT. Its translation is CASSEAHEVPQPQHF.

The CDR3 nucleotides are TGTGCCAGCAGGGAGGGGGCAAAGCCCCAGCATTTT. Protein product: CASREGAKPQHF. The chain is built from TRBV6-5 and TRBJ1-5, with 7 nucleotides matching TRBD1. This CDR3 contains 12 residues. In germline, CDR1 is MNHEY, CDR2 SVGAGI. V shed 6 bases and J 8 bases; nucleotides not matched to a gene: 4.

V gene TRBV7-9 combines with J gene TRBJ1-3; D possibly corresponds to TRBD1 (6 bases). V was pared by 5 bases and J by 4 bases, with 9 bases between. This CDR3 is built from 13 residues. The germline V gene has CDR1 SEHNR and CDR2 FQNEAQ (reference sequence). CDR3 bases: TGTGCCAGCAGCGTCGGACAGGGAAACACCATATATTTT. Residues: CASSVGQGNTIYF.

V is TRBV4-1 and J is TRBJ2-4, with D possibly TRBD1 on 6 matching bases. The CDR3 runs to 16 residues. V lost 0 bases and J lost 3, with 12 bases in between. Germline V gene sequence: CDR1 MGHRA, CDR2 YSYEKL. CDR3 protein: CASSQEGANYKNIQYF. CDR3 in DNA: TGCGCCAGCAGCCAAGAGGGGGCTAACTACAAAAACATTCAGTACTTC.

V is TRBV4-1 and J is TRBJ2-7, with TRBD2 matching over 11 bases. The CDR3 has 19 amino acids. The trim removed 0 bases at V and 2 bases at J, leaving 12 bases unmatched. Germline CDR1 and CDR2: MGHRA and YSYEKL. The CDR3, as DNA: TGCGCCAGCAGCCAAGAGGCGGGACAGGGACTAGCGGTAACCTACGAGCAGTACTTC. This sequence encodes CASSQEAGQGLAVTYEQYF.

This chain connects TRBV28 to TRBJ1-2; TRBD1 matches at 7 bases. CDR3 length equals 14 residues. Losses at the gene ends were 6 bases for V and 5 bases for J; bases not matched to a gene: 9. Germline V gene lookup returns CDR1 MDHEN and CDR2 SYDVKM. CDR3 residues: CASSSDRELYGYTF. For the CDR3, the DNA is TGTGCCAGCAGCTCAGACAGGGAATTGTATGGCTACACCTTC.

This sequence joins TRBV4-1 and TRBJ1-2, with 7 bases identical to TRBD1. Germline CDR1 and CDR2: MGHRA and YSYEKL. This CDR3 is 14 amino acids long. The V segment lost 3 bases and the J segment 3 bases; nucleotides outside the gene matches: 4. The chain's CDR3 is CASSQVTGDYGYTF. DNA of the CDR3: TGCGCCAGCAGCCAGGTAACAGGGGACTATGGCTACACCTTC.

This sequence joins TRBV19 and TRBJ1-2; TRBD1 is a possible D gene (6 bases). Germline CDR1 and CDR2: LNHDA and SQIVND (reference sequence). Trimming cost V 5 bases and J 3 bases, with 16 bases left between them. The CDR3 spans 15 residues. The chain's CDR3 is CASSVGQPTYYGYTF. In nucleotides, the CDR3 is TGTGCCAGTAGTGTCGGACAGCCGACGTACTATGGCTACACCTTC.

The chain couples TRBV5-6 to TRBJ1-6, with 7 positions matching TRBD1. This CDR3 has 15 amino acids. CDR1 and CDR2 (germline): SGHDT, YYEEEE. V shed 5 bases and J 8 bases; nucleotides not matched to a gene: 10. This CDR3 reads CASRSGQTIDSPLHF. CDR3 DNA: TGTGCCAGCAGATCGGGACAGACTATAGATTCACCCCTCCACTTT.